This TCR beta chain was documented in a study of blood T cell repertoires in COVID-19. At the level of the study: Researchers got acute and convalescent COVID-19 samples from the United States, Italy and Spain. Sources were T cells, B-cell-depleted T cells, or PBMCs; the material itself was cDNA or gDNA.

In the original processing: Quantification of nucleated cells was approximated via reference gene primer amplification. Here immunoSEQ multiplex PCR was the method, and the copy in TCRdb shows in-frame clones only, minus some. The V and J calls and clone size were taken over from that table, and D and trimming were inferred from the DNA. There are about 350,000 clones in the sample; about nine tenths occur only once, and 5.5% to 7.5% lies in the top ten. Sample: peripheral blood. This clonotype originated in a woman aged 70-85 years with COVID-19, enrolled during active disease.

The CDR3 bases are TGTGCCACCAGCCAGGGGTTCTCCTACGAGCAGTACTTC. Protein product: CATSQGFSYEQYF. This sequence joins TRBV15 and TRBJ2-7, with D possibly matching TRBD1 (6 bases). Per germline, CDR1 LNHNV and CDR2 YYDKDF (reference sequence). The length of the CDR3 is 13 residues. The V gene lost 5 bases and the J gene lost 0 bases, with 8 bases spanning the gap.